The rows below give T cell receptor beta chains drawn from one sample of a study of neoadjuvant nivolumab and ipilimumab in lung cancer. Sequencing used immunoSEQ multiplex PCR; TCRdb keeps in-frame clones, though not all of them. In the table there are about 12,000 clones, about 94% of which are singletons. The specimen was peripheral blood, collected after neoadjuvant nivolumab, alone or with ipilimumab, at or shortly before surgery. These receptors were taken from an adult with non-small cell lung cancer. Each CDR3 is given with its conserved first and last residue. Fields, in order: J gene, D gene, V gene, clone size, CDR3 protein, CDR3 DNA. The D gene is left open where the match is weak. Not all rows give a size; the values are once, few, many and, for expanded clones, a class.

>TRBJ2-3|.|TRBV11-2|.
CASSYWLAGDSTDTQYF
TGTGCCAGCAGCTATTGGCTGGCAGGGGATAGCACAGATACGCAGTATTTT
>TRBJ1-1|.|TRBV28|.
CASSSAEAFF
TGTGCCAGCAGTTCCGCAGAAGCTTTCTTT
>TRBJ2-3|TRBD2|TRBV9|.
CASSTRTSGWDTQYF
TGTGCCAGCAGCACCCGGACTAGCGGGTGGGATACGCAGTATTTT
>TRBJ2-3|TRBD2|TRBV25-1|.
CASSEYTSGTDTQYF
TGTGCCAGCAGTGAATATACTAGCGGGACAGATACGCAGTATTTT
>TRBJ2-2|TRBD1|TRBV7-9|.
CASSLARQGTGELFF
TGTGCCAGCAGCTTAGCCCGACAGGGGACCGGGGAGCTGTTTTTT
>TRBJ1-4|.|TRBV7-9|.
CASSRPGGKLFF
TGTGCCAGCAGTCGACCGGGGGGAAAACTGTTTTTT
>TRBJ1-4|TRBD1|TRBV7-2|.
CASSNRGPREKLFF
TGTGCCAGCAGTAACAGGGGGCCTCGGGAAAAACTGTTTTTT
>TRBJ2-1|.|TRBV11-3|few
CASSLDGKNEQFF
TGTGCCAGCAGCTTAGACGGGAAAAATGAGCAGTTCTTC
>TRBJ1-4|TRBD1|TRBV4-3|once
CASSQERGRREKLFF
TGCGCCAGCAGCCAAGAAAGGGGGCGCCGTGAAAAACTGTTTTTT
>TRBJ2-3|TRBD2|TRBV6-4|.
CASSAESGGTDTQYF
TGTGCCAGCAGTGCGGAGAGCGGGGGCACAGATACGCAGTATTTT
>TRBJ2-6|TRBD2|TRBV14|.
CASSQGGSGANVLTF
TGTGCCAGCAGCCAAGGCGGGAGTGGGGCCAACGTCCTGACTTTC
>TRBJ1-2|TRBD1|TRBV7-9|.
CASSLVGGGEGYTF
TGTGCCAGCAGCTTAGTAGGGGGCGGTGAAGGCTACACCTTC
>TRBJ1-3|TRBD1|TRBV18|.
CASSPIGQGNSGNTIYF
TGTGCCAGCTCACCCATAGGACAGGGGAACTCTGGAAACACCATATATTTT
>TRBJ2-3|TRBD2|TRBV15|few
CATSAERGGTDTQYF
TGTGCCACCAGCGCTGAGCGGGGTGGCACAGATACGCAGTATTTT
>TRBJ1-4|.|TRBV10-3|once
CAISGGDYTGEKLFF
TGTGCCATCAGTGGGGGGGACTACACGGGAGAAAAACTGTTTTTT
>TRBJ2-4|TRBD2|TRBV10-2|.
CASSGGGAFENIQYF
TGCGCCAGCAGCGGCGGGGGGGCTTTCGAAAACATTCAGTACTTC
>TRBJ2-1|.|TRBV9|.
CASSTSEENEQFF
TGTGCCAGCAGTACTTCTGAAGAAAATGAGCAGTTCTTC
>TRBJ1-5|.|TRBV10-1|.
CASSEAREGNQPQHF
TGCGCCAGCAGTGAGGCCAGGGAGGGCAATCAGCCCCAGCATTTT
>TRBJ2-6|.|TRBV4-3|few
CASSQAIIGANVLTF
TGCGCCAGCAGCCAAGCTATTATCGGGGCCAACGTCCTGACTTTC
>TRBJ2-7|.|TRBV19|.
CASSILLGRGYEQYF
TGTGCCAGTAGTATATTGTTGGGTCGGGGCTACGAGCAGTACTTC
>TRBJ2-7|TRBD2|TRBV30|.
CAWKVAGGESYEQYF
TGTGCCTGGAAAGTGGCTGGGGGGGAATCCTACGAGCAGTACTTC
>TRBJ2-2|.|TRBV6-7|.
CASQGVGGELFF
TGTGCCAGCCAAGGGGTGGGCGGGGAGCTGTTTTTT